The rows below give T cell receptor beta chains drawn from one sample of a study of regulatory T cells in long-lasting Graves disease. Using its own MiXCR run on the multiplex PCR reads, TCRdb lists one record per CDR3 protein. The repertoire holds approximately 480,000 distinct CDR3 sequences, with under 20% as singletons. These data are also associated with another study on T cells in Graves' hyperthyroidism and ophthalmopathy.

Sequenced material: peripheral blood mononuclear cells (PBMCs), taken at new diagnosis, from a patient treated with antithyroid drugs. The receptor source for this set is a man aged 40-49 years with Graves disease. Each CDR3 is given with its conserved first and last residue. Fields, in order: clone size, D gene, J gene, V gene, CDR3 DNA, CDR3 protein. D genes are given only for firm matches. Clone size, where shown, is once, few, many, or a class for clones that have expanded.

size: few; D: NA; J: TRBJ2-1; V: TRBV28; DNA: TGTGCCAGCAGGCGGGACAAAATCACTGAGCAGTTCTTC; CDR3: CASRRDKITEQFF
size: many; D: NA; J: TRBJ2-7; V: TRBV12-3/TRBV12-4; DNA: TGCGCCAGCAGTTTAAGGCTCCCAGGGAGCTACGAGCAGTACTTC; CDR3: CASSLRLPGSYEQYF
size: few; D: TRBD1; J: TRBJ2-5; V: TRBV5-1; DNA: TGCGCCAGCAGCTTGGGAGGGACAGCCAGTCAAGAGACCCAGTACTTC; CDR3: CASSLGGTASQETQYF
size: NA; D: NA; J: TRBJ2-1; V: TRBV9; DNA: TGTGCCAGCAGCCGGACCGCCTCCAATGAGCAGTTCTTC; CDR3: CASSRTASNEQFF
size: NA; D: NA; J: TRBJ2-2; V: TRBV4-2; DNA: TGTGCCAGCAGCCAAATTGATGACACCGGGGAGCTGTTTTTT; CDR3: CASSQIDDTGELFF
size: many; D: NA; J: TRBJ2-7; V: TRBV27; DNA: TGTGCCAGCAGTTTACGGCCAAGGGGGGACGAGCAGTACTTC; CDR3: CASSLRPRGDEQYF
size: few; D: NA; J: TRBJ2-7; V: TRBV14; DNA: TGTGCCAGCAGCCAATTGTCCCGGAGGGAGCAGTACTTC; CDR3: CASSQLSRREQYF
size: NA; D: TRBD2; J: TRBJ2-6; V: TRBV6-2/TRBV6-3; DNA: TGTGCCAGCAGTTACGGGCTAGCGGTCTCTGGGGCCAACGTCCTGACTTTC; CDR3: CASSYGLAVSGANVLTF
size: few; D: TRBD1; J: TRBJ1-2; V: TRBV10-3; DNA: TGTGCCGTAGTCCCGGGACAGGGGGCGAATGGCTACACCTTC; CDR3: CAVVPGQGANGYTF
size: many; D: NA; J: TRBJ1-1; V: TRBV5-1; DNA: TGCGCCAGCAGCTTAGGAGTTGACACTGAAGCTTTCTTT; CDR3: CASSLGVDTEAFF
size: many; D: NA; J: TRBJ2-1; V: TRBV5-1; DNA: TGCGCCAGCAGCTTCGAGGGAGCCACCTACAATGAGCAGTTCTTC; CDR3: CASSFEGATYNEQFF
size: many; D: NA; J: TRBJ2-7; V: TRBV12-3/TRBV12-4; DNA: TGTGCCAGCAGTTTACAGGGGGGCGGGGACGAGCAGTACTTC; CDR3: CASSLQGGGDEQYF
size: many; D: NA; J: TRBJ1-2; V: TRBV28; DNA: TGTGCCAGCACCCCGGCAGTCGCTTATGGCTACACCTTC; CDR3: CASTPAVAYGYTF
size: few; D: TRBD1; J: TRBJ2-7; V: TRBV25-1; DNA: TGTGCCAGCAGTGACCTTGACAGGGGCGGCGAGCAGTACTTC; CDR3: CASSDLDRGGEQYF
size: many; D: TRBD1; J: TRBJ1-2; V: TRBV27; DNA: TGTGCCAGCGGAAGCCACGGACAGGGCAGGTGGGACTATGGCTACACCTTC; CDR3: CASGSHGQGRWDYGYTF
size: NA; D: NA; J: TRBJ1-1; V: TRBV6-1; DNA: TGTGCCAGCACTCCCCAGGGACGGGACACTGAAGCTTTCTTT; CDR3: CASTPQGRDTEAFF
size: many; D: NA; J: TRBJ2-7; V: TRBV11-2; DNA: TGTGCCAGCAGCTCGTCCGCCCGGACGGAGACCTACGAGCAGTACTTC; CDR3: CASSSSARTETYEQYF
size: once; D: NA; J: TRBJ1-1; V: TRBV6-1; DNA: TGTGCCAGCAGTTGGCAGGCCGCCCCTGAAGCTTTCTTT; CDR3: CASSWQAAPEAFF
size: many; D: NA; J: TRBJ2-3; V: TRBV7-9; DNA: TGTGCCAGCAGCTTAGGCAGGGAAACAGATACGCAGTATTTT; CDR3: CASSLGRETDTQYF
size: NA; D: TRBD2; J: TRBJ2-1; V: TRBV19; DNA: TGTGCCAGTAGTGCAACTAGCGGCCTATACAATGAGCAGTTCTTC; CDR3: CASSATSGLYNEQFF
size: many; D: NA; J: TRBJ2-1; V: TRBV24-1; DNA: TGTGCCACCAGTGATTGGGACACCAACTACAATGAGCAGTTCTTC; CDR3: CATSDWDTNYNEQFF
size: few; D: NA; J: TRBJ1-6; V: TRBV9; DNA: TGTGCCAGCAGCCGCACAGGAGGGGGATCACCCCTCCACTTT; CDR3: CASSRTGGGSPLHF